Presented here are 21 T cell receptor beta chains from one specimen sequenced in a study of cytotoxic CD8 clonotypes in ibrutinib-treated CLL listed by TCRdb under 2021. Library preparation used the immunoSEQ multiplex PCR assay. TCRdb carries this immuneACCESS record with in-frame sequences only. Its versions omit some clonotypes, under half of them owing to an unresolved V gene in the studies checked, with the rest unexplained. For this sample the table gives approximately 150,000 clones, of which roughly four fifths were detected only once. Jointly, the top ten make up 3.5% to 5.5% of the sample. Reading the label with the study, this specimen's time point is: around 25 months on ibrutinib. The source was PBMCs, collected after 24 months of ibrutinib treatment. The receptors originated from a human donor with chronic lymphocytic leukemia.

CDR3 region: CASSIDGLRNYGYTF. The DNA for the CDR3 is TGTGCCAGTAGTATAGATGGGCTGAGAAACTATGGCTACACCTTC. The rearrangement uses TRBV19 and TRBJ1-2; D is uncertain. Germline V gene data show CDR1 as LNHDA and CDR2 as SQIVND (reference sequence). The CDR3 sequence is 15 residues long. Trimming pared 0 bases from V and 2 bases from J, leaving 10 bases between.

The chain uses TRBV10-2 and TRBJ1-5, with 7 bases that match TRBD1. CDR1 is WSHSY and CDR2 is SAAADI in the germline V gene. Trimming removed 8 bases from V and 1 base from J; junction bases left unmatched: 5. The length of the CDR3 is 14 residues. The CDR3 loop reads CASSGQKSNQPQHF. Written as DNA, the CDR3 is TGCGCCAGCTCGGGACAGAAAAGCAATCAGCCCCAGCATTTT.

In this sample, this clone turned up a few times. V is TRBV28 and J is TRBJ1-1; 7 bases fit TRBD1. V gave up 5 bases and J gave up 7 bases; unmatched junction bases: 7. In germline, CDR1 is MDHEN, CDR2 SYDVKM. The CDR3 is 13 amino acids. CDR3 amino acids: CASSRRRDSEAFF. CDR3 in DNA: TGTGCCAGCAGTCGGCGCCGGGACAGTGAAGCTTTCTTT.

This chain joins TRBV23-1 and TRBJ2-5; TRBD2 might be the D (7 bases). TRBV23-1 is noted as an ORF with a role that remains uncertain. This CDR3 has 18 residues. The ends were cut back, 2 bases at V and 5 bases at J, with 24 bases in the middle. The CDR3 DNA reads as TGCGCCAGCAGTCAACCACCCCCGGCCACCGGGGGGCGGGAGACCCAGTACTTC. Translating gives CASSQPPPATGGRETQYF.

This sequence joins TRBV18 and TRBJ1-2; perhaps TRBD1 as D (5 bases). The CDR3 runs to 13 residues. Deletions cut 3 bases from V and 4 bases from J, with 9 bases between. CDR1 and CDR2 from the germline V gene are KGHSH and LQKENI. CDR3 amino acids: CASSPDSVYGYTF. DNA for the CDR3: TGTGCCAGCTCACCCGACAGTGTCTATGGCTACACCTTC.

This chain links TRBV12-5 with TRBJ2-7, with TRBD2 identical over 9 bases. CDR1 and CDR2 from the germline V gene are LGHNT and FRNRAP. J lost 1 base, V lost 1 base, and 2 bases had no gene match. CDR3 length equals 15 residues. The CDR3 DNA reads TGTGCTAGTGGTTTGGAAGCGGGAGGATCCTACGAGCAGTACTTC. It yields the protein CASGLEAGGSYEQYF.

The rearrangement joins TRBV7-3 to TRBJ2-2; D not resolved. V lost 6 bases, J lost 0 bases, and 8 bases lay in between. The CDR3 loop spans 14 amino acids. Germline CDR1 and CDR2: SGHTA and FQGTGA. The CDR3 DNA reads as TGTGCCAGCAGTAACACACCGAACACCGGGGAGCTGTTTTTT. Translating it yields CASSNTPNTGELFF.

V and J are TRBV7-2 and TRBJ2-1, with TRBD1 identical over 10 bases. From germline, CDR1 is SGHTA and CDR2 FQGNSA. The CDR3 is made up of 16 amino acids. Losses at the gene ends were 5 bases for V and 7 bases for J; bases not matched to a gene: 11. The CDR3 sequence is CASSHAPGQGSNEQFF. The CDR3 coding sequence is TGTGCCAGCAGCCACGCGCCGGGACAGGGGAGTAATGAGCAGTTCTTC.

This clone came up a few times. The chain couples TRBV27 to TRBJ1-5, with 12 positions matching TRBD1. Germline CDR1 reads MNHEY; CDR2 reads SMNVEV (reference sequence). V shed 5 bases, J shed 0 bases, and the junction held 8 bases outside the gene matches. There are 18 residues in the CDR3. CDR3 sequence: CASSPGTGGGYSNQPQHF. For the CDR3, the DNA is TGTGCCAGCAGTCCCGGGACAGGGGGCGGTTATAGCAATCAGCCCCAGCATTTT.

J is TRBJ2-7 and V is TRBV6-6; TRBD2 aligns across 9 bases. Germline-derived CDR1 and CDR2 are MNHNY and SVGAGI (reference sequence). The CDR3 extends over 14 amino acids. J gave up 4 bases and V 5 bases, and 6 bases lay outside the gene matches. CDR3 protein: CASSPRSGGYEQYF. The CDR3 bases are TGTGCCAGCAGTCCTCGAAGCGGGGGGTACGAGCAGTACTTC.

V is TRBV27 and J is TRBJ1-3, with 7 bases that match TRBD1. Trimming removed 6 bases from V and 0 bases from J; junction bases left unmatched: 11. The CDR3 runs to 17 residues. Per the germline V gene, CDR1 is MNHEY and CDR2 is SMNVEV (reference sequence). For the CDR3, the DNA is TGTGCCAGCAGCCCGGGACAGTACTCTTCCTCTGGAAACACCATATATTTT. This translates into CASSPGQYSSSGNTIYF.

The chain has TRBV28 and TRBJ2-3; 11 bases agree with TRBD1. The CDR3 length is 14 residues. Losses at the gene ends were 7 bases for V and 8 bases for J; bases not matched to a gene: 8. The germline gives CDR1 MDHEN, CDR2 SYDVKM. The CDR3 sequence is CASTPRTGGSTQYF. CDR3 coding DNA: TGTGCCAGCACCCCCCGGACAGGGGGCTCTACGCAGTATTTT.

The J gene is TRBJ2-5, the V gene TRBV9; 8 bases fit TRBD2. Unmatched junction bases numbered 9, after V lost 0 bases and J lost 5 bases. Germline V gives CDR1 SGDLS, CDR2 YYNGEE. CDR3 length equals 16 residues. The CDR3 spells CASSVVGAGVGETQYF. DNA for the CDR3: TGTGCCAGCAGCGTAGTTGGAGCGGGAGTTGGGGAGACCCAGTACTTC.

This chain connects TRBV27 to TRBJ1-1; no reliable D call. Germline CDR1 reads MNHEY; CDR2 reads SMNVEV (reference sequence). The CDR3 runs 15 residues. Trimming removed 1 base at V and 0 bases at J, with 9 bases between. The CDR3 spells CASSLYRNMNTEAFF. The DNA for the CDR3 is TGTGCCAGCAGTTTATATAGGAACATGAACACTGAAGCTTTCTTT.

The rearrangement links TRBV6-1 to TRBJ2-5, with TRBD1 matching 7 bases. The V gene's germline CDR1 is MNHNS and CDR2 SASEGT. The CDR3 is made up of 15 amino acids. Losses at the gene ends were 4 bases for V and 3 bases for J; bases not matched to a gene: 8. The CDR3 DNA follows: TGTGCCAGCAGTGTGGACAGGTCGGCGAAAGAGACCCAGTACTTC. This gives the protein CASSVDRSAKETQYF.

This chain joins TRBV30 and TRBJ1-2; 7 bases line up with TRBD1. Trimming at V came to 0 bases and at J to 4 bases, leaving 5 bases not matched to a gene. The V gene's germline CDR1 is GTSNPN and CDR2 SVGIG (reference sequence). The CDR3 extends over 14 amino acids. This CDR3 is CAWSVAGTVYGYTF. Here the CDR3 DNA reads TGTGCCTGGAGTGTAGCTGGGACAGTCTATGGCTACACCTTC. The full variable domain, with the rest looked up from reference TRBV30 and TRBJ1-2, is SQTIHQWPATLVQPVGSPLSLECTVEGTSNPNLYWYRQAAGRGLQLLFYSVGIGQISSEVPQNLSASRPQDRQFILSSKKLLLSDSGFYLCAWSVAGTVYGYTFGSGTRLTVV.

This clone was detected only once. The rearrangement uses TRBV29-1 and TRBJ1-1; 7 positions agree with TRBD1. Germline CDR1 and CDR2: SQVTM and ANQGSEA. This CDR3 is 17 amino acids long. With V trimmed by 0 bases and J by 1 base, 11 bases remained unmatched. The CDR3 DNA reads TGCAGCGTTGAAGATCCCAAATTCACAGGGGAGAACACTGAAGCTTTCTTT. Translating gives CSVEDPKFTGENTEAFF.

This chain links TRBV28 with TRBJ1-1, with D perhaps matching TRBD1 (6 bases). Trimming stripped 7 bases from V and 5 bases from J, with 20 bases between. In germline, CDR1 is MDHEN, CDR2 SYDVKM. The CDR3 spans 15 residues. In nucleotides, the CDR3 is TGTGCCAGCACCTCCCTGGGGGCAGGTCGGACTGAAGCTTTCTTT. Its translation: CASTSLGAGRTEAFF.

This clone was picked up one time. The chain uses TRBV6-5 and TRBJ1-2, with D perhaps matching TRBD1 (5 bases). In germline, CDR1 is MNHEY, CDR2 SVGAGI. The germline V and J ends were trimmed by 8 bases and 6 bases, with 10 bases remaining between them. The CDR3 runs 11 residues. The CDR3 nucleotides read TGTGCCAGCGGTGCAGGGAATGGCTACACCTTC. It translates to CASGAGNGYTF.

J is TRBJ1-1 and V is TRBV19, with TRBD1 identical over 8 bases. The V gene's germline CDR1 is LNHDA and CDR2 SQIVND (reference sequence). CDR3 size: 16 residues. The V gene end was trimmed by 0 bases and the J gene end by 2 bases; junction bases not matched to a gene: 5. This CDR3 reads CASSIDRGRVNTEAFF. As DNA, the CDR3 is TGTGCCAGTAGTATAGACAGGGGGCGCGTCAACACTGAAGCTTTCTTT.

Regarding this clone: This sample also contains other DNA sequences that code for the same CDR3. The chain combines TRBV27 with TRBJ1-6; no clear D. Germline CDR1 reads MNHEY; CDR2 reads SMNVEV (reference sequence). V was trimmed by 3 bases and J by 6 bases, leaving 3 bases between them. The CDR3 spans 12 residues. In DNA, the CDR3 is TGTGCCAGCAGTTTCGGTAATTCACCCCTCCACTTT. This gives the protein CASSFGNSPLHF.